This T cell receptor beta chain emerged from a study of a mutant IDH1 vaccine in newly diagnosed glioma. The assay was immunoSEQ multiplex PCR, and TCRdb's table has in-frame clones only and misses some. The repertoire holds about 51,000 clones, with roughly 78% as singletons. A word on this clone: The antigen remains undetermined.

As to time point: week 5, during vaccination. A single vaccine dose contained 300 ug of mutant IDH1 20-mer peptide, and topical imiquimod was used with it. Per the germline V gene, CDR1 is SGHVS and CDR2 is FQNEAQ. V was cut by 5 bases and J by 4 bases, with 17 bases left in between. This CDR3 is 15 amino acids long. The rearrangement links TRBV7-8 to TRBJ1-2, with D maybe TRBD1 (6 bases). This specimen consisted of PBMCs, obtained from a glioma patient whose treatment included an IDH1 peptide vaccine. The TCR comes from a woman in her 40s with glioma. The DNA for the CDR3 is TGTGCCAGCAGCCCCCGGACAGAAGTATCCTATGGCTACACCTTC. Protein product: CASSPRTEVSYGYTF.